This T cell receptor beta chain was sequenced in a study of blood T cell repertoires in COVID-19. Looking at the study overall: Samples came from the United States, Italy and Spain, spanning acute and convalescent COVID-19. T cells, B-cell-depleted T cells, or PBMCs provided the cDNA or gDNA that served as material.

V was cut by 2 bases and J by 8 bases, with 12 bases left in between. Germline CDR1 reads KGHDR; CDR2 reads SFDVKD. The CDR3 contains 14 residues. Methods used by the authors: Estimated nucleated cell counts came from reference gene primer amplification. Profiling relied on immunoSEQ multiplex PCR, and the TCRdb table lists in-frame clones only, not all of them. V and J calls and clone size are as listed in that table; D and trimming were resolved from the DNA. The sample lists about 160,000 clones; about 87% were seen once. Followed over time, Seattle patients had been enrolled while infection was active.

The chain employs TRBV24-1 and TRBJ1-5; D remains ambiguous. This clonotype was obtained from an older woman with COVID-19, enrolled during active disease. Sequences were obtained from peripheral blood. The CDR3: CATSDWSGAEPQHF. Written as DNA, the CDR3 is TGTGCCACCAGTGATTGGAGTGGCGCTGAGCCCCAGCATTTT.